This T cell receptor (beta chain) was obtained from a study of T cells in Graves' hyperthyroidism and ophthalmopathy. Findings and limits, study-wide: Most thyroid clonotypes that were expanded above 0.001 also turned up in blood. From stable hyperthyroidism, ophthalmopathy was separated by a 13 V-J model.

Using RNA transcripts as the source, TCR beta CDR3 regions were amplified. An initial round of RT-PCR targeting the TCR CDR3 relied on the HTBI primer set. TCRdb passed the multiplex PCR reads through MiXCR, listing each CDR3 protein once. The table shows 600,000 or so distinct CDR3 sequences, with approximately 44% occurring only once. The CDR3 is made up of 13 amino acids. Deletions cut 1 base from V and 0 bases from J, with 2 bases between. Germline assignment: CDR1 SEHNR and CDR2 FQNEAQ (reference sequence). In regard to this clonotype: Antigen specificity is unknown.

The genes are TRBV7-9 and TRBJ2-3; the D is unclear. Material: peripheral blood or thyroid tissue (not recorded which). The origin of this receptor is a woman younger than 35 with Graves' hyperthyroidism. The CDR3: CASSLDSTDTQYF. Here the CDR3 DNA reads TGTGCCAGCAGCTTAGACAGCACAGATACGCAGTATTTT.